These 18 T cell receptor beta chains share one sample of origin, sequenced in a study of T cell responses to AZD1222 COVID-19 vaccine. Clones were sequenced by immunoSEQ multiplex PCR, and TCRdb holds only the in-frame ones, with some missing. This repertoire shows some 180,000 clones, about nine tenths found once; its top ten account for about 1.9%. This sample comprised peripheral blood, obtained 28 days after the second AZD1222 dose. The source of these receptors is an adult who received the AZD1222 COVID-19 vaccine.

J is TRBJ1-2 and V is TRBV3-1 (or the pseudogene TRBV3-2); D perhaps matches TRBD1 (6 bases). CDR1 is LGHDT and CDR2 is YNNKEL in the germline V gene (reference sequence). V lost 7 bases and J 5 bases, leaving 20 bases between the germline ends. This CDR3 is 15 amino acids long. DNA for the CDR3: TGTGCCAGCACCCCGGCCGGGACATCATCTTATGGCTACACCTTC. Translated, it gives CASTPAGTSSYGYTF.

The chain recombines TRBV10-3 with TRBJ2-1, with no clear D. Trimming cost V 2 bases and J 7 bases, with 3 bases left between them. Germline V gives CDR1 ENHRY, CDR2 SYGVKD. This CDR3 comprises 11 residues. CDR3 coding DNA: TGTGCCATCAGTGAGCGGAATGAGCAGTTCTTC. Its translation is CAISERNEQFF.

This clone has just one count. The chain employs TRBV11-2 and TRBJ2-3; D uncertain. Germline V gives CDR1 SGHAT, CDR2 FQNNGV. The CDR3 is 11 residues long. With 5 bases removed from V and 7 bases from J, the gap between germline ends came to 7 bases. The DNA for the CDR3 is TGTGCCAGCAGCCCCACGAATACGCAGTATTTT. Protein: CASSPTNTQYF.

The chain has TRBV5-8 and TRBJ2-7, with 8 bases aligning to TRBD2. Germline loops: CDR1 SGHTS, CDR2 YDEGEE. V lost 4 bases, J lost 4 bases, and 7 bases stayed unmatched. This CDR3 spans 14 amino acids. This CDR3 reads CASSRGGRGYEQYF. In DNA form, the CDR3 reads TGTGCCAGCAGCCGCGGGGGGCGCGGGTACGAGCAGTACTTC. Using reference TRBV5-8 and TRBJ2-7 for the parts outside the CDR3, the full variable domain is EAGVTQSPTHLIKTRGQQATLRCSPISGHTSVYWYQQALGLGLQFLLWYDEGEERNRGNFPPRFSGRQFPNYSSELNVNALELEDSALYLCASSRGGRGYEQYFGPGTRLTVT.

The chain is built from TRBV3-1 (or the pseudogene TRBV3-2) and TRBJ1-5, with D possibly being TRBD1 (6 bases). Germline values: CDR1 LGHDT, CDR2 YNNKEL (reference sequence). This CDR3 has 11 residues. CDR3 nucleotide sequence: TGTGCGACGGGGGCAGGTCAGCCCCAGCATTTT. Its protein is CATGAGQPQHF.

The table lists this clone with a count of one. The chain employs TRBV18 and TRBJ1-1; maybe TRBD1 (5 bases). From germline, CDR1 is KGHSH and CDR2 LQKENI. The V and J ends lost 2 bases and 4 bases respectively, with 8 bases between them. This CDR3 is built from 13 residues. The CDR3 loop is CASSPGASTEAFF. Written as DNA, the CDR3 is TGTGCCAGCTCACCAGGGGCGAGCACTGAAGCTTTCTTT. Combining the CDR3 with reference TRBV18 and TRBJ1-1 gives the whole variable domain NAGVMQNPRHLVRRRGQEARLRCSPMKGHSHVYWYRQLPEEGLKFMVYLQKENIIDESGMPKERFSAEFPKEGPSILRIQQVVRGDSAAYFCASSPGASTEAFFGQGTRLTVV.

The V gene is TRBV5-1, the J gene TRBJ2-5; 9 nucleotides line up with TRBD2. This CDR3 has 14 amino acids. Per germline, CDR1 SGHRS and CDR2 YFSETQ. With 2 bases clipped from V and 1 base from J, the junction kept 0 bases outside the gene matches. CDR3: CASSLAGGQETQYF. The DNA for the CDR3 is TGCGCCAGCAGCTTAGCGGGAGGCCAAGAGACCCAGTACTTC.

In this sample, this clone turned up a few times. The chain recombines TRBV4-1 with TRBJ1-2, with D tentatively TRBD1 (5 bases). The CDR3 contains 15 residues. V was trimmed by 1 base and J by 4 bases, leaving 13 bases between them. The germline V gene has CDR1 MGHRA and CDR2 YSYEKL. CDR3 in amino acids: CASSQGETASYGYTF. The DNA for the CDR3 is TGCGCCAGCAGCCAAGGGGAGACAGCTTCCTATGGCTACACCTTC.

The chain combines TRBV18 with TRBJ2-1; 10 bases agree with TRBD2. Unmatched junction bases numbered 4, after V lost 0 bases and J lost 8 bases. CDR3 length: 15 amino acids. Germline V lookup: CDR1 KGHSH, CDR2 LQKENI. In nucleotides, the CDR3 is TGTGCCAGCTCACCACCAGGACTAGCGGACTATGAGCAGTTCTTC. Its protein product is CASSPPGLADYEQFF.

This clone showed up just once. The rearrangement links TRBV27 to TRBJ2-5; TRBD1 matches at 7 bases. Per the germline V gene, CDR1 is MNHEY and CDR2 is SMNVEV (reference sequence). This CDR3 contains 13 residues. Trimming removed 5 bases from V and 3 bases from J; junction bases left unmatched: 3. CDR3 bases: TGTGCCAGCAGTCGTGACAGGGAAGAGACCCAGTACTTC. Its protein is CASSRDREETQYF.

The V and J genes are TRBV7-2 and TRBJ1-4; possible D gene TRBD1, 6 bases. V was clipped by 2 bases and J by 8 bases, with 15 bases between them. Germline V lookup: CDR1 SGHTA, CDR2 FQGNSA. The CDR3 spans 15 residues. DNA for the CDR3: TGTGCCAGCAGCTTAAACGGGGGGCGGTTGGAAAAACTGTTTTTT. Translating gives CASSLNGGRLEKLFF.

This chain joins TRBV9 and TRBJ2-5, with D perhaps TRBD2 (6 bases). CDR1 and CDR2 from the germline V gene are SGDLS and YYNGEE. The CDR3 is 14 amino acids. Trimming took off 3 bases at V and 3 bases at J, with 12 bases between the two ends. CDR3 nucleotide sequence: TGTGCCAGCAGCGAGGAGGGGATGGAAGAGACCCAGTACTTC. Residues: CASSEEGMEETQYF.

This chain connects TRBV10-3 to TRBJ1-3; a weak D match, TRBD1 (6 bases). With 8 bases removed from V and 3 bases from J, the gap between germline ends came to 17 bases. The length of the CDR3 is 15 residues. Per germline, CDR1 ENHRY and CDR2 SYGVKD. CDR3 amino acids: CAIQSGGARGNTIYF. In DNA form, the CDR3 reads TGTGCCATCCAATCCGGGGGGGCGCGTGGAAACACCATATATTTT.

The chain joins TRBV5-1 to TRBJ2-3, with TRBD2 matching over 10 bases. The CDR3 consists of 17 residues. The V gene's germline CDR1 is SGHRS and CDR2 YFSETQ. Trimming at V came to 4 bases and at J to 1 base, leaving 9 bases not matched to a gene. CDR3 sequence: CASSLTSGLEGTDTQYF. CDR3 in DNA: TGCGCCAGCAGCCTGACTAGCGGGTTAGAGGGCACAGATACGCAGTATTTT.

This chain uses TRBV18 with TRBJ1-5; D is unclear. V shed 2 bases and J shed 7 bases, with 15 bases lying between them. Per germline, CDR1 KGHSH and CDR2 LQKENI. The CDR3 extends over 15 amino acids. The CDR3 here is CASSPWEGSEQPQHF. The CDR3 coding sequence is TGTGCCAGCTCACCATGGGAGGGATCGGAACAGCCCCAGCATTTT. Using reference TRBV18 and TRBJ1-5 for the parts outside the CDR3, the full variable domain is NAGVMQNPRHLVRRRGQEARLRCSPMKGHSHVYWYRQLPEEGLKFMVYLQKENIIDESGMPKERFSAEFPKEGPSILRIQQVVRGDSAAYFCASSPWEGSEQPQHFGDGTRLSIL.

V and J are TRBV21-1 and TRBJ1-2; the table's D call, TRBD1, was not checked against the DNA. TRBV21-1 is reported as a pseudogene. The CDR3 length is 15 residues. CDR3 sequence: CASSMLVGTYNGYTF. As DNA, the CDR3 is TGTGCCAGCAGTATGCTAGTTGGGACATACAATGGCTACACCTTC.

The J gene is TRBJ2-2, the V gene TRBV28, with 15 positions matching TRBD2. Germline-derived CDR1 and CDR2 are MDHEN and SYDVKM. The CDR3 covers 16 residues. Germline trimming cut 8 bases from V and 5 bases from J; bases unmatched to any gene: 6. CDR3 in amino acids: CASGQGLAGGTGELFF. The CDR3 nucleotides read TGTGCCAGCGGCCAGGGACTAGCGGGAGGAACCGGGGAGCTGTTTTTT.

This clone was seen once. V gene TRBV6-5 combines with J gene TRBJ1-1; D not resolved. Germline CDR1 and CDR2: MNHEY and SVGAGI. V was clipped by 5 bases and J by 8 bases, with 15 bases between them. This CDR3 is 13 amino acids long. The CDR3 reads CASSTDGRPEAFF. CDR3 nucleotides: TGTGCCAGCAGTACAGACGGGCGCCCCGAAGCTTTCTTT.